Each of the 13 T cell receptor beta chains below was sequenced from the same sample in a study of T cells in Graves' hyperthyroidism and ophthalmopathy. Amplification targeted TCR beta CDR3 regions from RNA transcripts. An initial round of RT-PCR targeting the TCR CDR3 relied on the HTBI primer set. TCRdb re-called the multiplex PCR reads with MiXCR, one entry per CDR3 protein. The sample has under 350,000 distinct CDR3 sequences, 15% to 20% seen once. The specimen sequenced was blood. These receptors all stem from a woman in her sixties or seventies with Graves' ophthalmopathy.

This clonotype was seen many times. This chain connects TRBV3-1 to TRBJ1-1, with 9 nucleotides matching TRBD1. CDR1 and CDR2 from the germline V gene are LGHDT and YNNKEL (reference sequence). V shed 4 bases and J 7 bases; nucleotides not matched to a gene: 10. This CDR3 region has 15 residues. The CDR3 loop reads CASSPSFTGGVEAFF. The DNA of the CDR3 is TGTGCCAGCAGCCCATCTTTTACAGGGGGCGTTGAAGCTTTCTTT.

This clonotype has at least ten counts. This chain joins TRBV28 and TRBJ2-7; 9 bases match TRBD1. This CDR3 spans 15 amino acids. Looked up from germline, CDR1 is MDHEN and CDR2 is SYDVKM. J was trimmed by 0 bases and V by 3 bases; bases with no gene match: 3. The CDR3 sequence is CASSFTGQGSYEQYF. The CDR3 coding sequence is TGTGCCAGCAGTTTTACGGGACAGGGCTCCTACGAGCAGTACTTC.

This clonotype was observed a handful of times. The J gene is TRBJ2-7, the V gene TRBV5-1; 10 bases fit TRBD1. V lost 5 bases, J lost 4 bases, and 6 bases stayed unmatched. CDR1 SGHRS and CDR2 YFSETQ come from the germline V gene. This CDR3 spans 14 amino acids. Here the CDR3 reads CASSMTGGSYEQYF. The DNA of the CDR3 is TGCGCCAGCAGTATGACAGGGGGCTCATACGAGCAGTACTTC.

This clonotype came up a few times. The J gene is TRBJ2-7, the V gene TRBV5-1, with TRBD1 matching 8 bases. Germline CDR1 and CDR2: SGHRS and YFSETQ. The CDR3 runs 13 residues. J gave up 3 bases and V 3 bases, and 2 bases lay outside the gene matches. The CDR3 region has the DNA TGCGCCAGCAGCTACGGACAGGGCTACGAGCAGTACTTC. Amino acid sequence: CASSYGQGYEQYF.

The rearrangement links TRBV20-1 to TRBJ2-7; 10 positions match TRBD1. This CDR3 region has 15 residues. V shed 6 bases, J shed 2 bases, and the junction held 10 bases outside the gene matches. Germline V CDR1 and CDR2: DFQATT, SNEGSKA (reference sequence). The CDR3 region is CSAKDRGTFPYEQYF. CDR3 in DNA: TGCAGTGCGAAGGACAGGGGGACCTTTCCCTACGAGCAGTACTTC.

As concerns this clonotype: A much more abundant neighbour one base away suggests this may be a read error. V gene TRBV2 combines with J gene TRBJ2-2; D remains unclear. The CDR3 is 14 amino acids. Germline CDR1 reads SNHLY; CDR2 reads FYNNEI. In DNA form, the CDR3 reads TGTGCCGGCAGTGATGAGATGACGACCGGGGAGCTGTTTTTT. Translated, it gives CAGSDEMTTGELFF.

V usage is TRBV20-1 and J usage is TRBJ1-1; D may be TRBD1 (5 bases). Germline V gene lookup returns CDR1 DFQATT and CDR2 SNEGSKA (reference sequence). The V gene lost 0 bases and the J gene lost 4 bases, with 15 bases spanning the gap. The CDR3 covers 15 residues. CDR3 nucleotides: TGCAGTGCTAGAGATAGGCGGGGCGCTGGCACTGAAGCTTTCTTT. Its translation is CSARDRRGAGTEAFF.

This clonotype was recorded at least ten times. The CDR3 here is CASRASVGANTGELFF. CDR3 nucleotides: TGCGCCAGCAGGGCCTCGGTCGGCGCGAACACCGGGGAGCTGTTTTTT. The chain has TRBV5-1 and TRBJ2-2; no firm D call. V lost 5 bases and J 0 bases, leaving 14 bases between the germline ends. CDR1 is SGHRS, CDR2 YFSETQ, per germline. The CDR3 is made up of 16 amino acids.

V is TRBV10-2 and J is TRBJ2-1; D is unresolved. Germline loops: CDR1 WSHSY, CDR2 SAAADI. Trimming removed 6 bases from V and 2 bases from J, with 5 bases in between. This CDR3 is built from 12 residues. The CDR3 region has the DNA TGCGCCAGCAGCAGTACCTACAATGAGCAGTTCTTC. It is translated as CASSSTYNEQFF.

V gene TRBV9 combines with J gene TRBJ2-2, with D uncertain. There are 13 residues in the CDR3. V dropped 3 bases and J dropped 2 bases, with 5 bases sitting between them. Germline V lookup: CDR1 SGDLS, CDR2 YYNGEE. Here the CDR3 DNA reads TGTGCCAGCAGCGCCCATAACACCGGGGAGCTGTTTTTT. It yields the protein CASSAHNTGELFF.

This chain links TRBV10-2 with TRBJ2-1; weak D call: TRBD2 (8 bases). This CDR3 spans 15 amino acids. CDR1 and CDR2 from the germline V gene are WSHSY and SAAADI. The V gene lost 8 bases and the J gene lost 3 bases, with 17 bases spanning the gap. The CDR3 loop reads CASRGGAGGYNEQFF. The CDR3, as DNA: TGCGCCAGCCGGGGGGGGGCAGGGGGCTACAATGAGCAGTTCTTC.

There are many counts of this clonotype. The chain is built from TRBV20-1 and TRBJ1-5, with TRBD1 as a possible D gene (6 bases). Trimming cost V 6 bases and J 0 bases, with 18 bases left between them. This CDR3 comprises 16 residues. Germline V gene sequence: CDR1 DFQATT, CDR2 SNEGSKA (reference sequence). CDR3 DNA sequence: TGCAGTGCCAGTAAAGGATCAGGGGCTAGCAATCAGCCCCAGCATTTT. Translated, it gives CSASKGSGASNQPQHF.

The CDR3 DNA follows: TGTGCCAGCCGACAGGGACTATACGAGCAGTACTTC. Protein: CASRQGLYEQYF. The gene calls are TRBV6-1 and TRBJ2-7, with D perhaps matching TRBD1 or TRBD2 (7 bases each). Germline V CDR1 and CDR2: MNHNS, SASEGT. V dropped 8 bases and J dropped 4 bases, with 12 bases sitting between them. The CDR3 has 12 amino acids.